These 4 T cell receptor beta chains were sequenced from one sample in a study of cytomegalovirus exposure and HLA in healthy donors. PCR employed 60 Vbeta and 13 Jbeta primers. Profiled with immunoSEQ multiplex PCR; TCRdb holds only in-frame clones, not every one. The table lists 150,000 to 200,000 clones, around 81% of them singletons. The specimen sequenced was PBMCs. These TCRs come from a man aged 25 to 40 in good health and CMV-seronegative.

The V call is TRBV19, the J call TRBJ2-4; D is ambiguous. Germline values: CDR1 LNHDA, CDR2 SQIVND (reference sequence). The ends were cut back, 3 bases at V and 2 bases at J, with 8 bases in the middle. This CDR3 region has 14 residues. The CDR3 protein is CASSIELTKNIQYF. The CDR3 DNA reads TGTGCCAGTAGTATCGAGCTGACCAAAAACATTCAGTACTTC. Full variable domain (missing parts from reference TRBV19 and TRBJ2-4): DGGITQSPKYLFRKEGQNVTLSCEQNLNHDAMYWYRQDPGQGLRLIYYSQIVNDFQKGDIAEGYSVSREKKESFPLTVTSAQKNPTAFYLCASSIELTKNIQYFGAGTRLSVL.

The chain's CDR3 is CASSLGGLGSYNEQFF. CDR3 DNA sequence: TGTGCCAGCAGCCTGGGGGGGTTAGGCTCCTACAATGAGCAGTTCTTC. The chain uses TRBV7-2 and TRBJ2-1, with 7 bases matching TRBD2. The ends lost 5 bases at V and 0 bases at J; junction bases unmatched: 7. Germline CDR1 and CDR2: SGHTA and FQGNSA. This CDR3 has 16 residues. The whole variable domain, remainder taken from reference TRBV7-2 and TRBJ2-1, is GAGVSQSPSNKVTEKGKDVELRCDPISGHTALYWYRQSLGQGLEFLIYFQGNSAPDKSGLPSDRFSAERTGGSVSTLTIQRTQQEDSAVYLCASSLGGLGSYNEQFFGPGTRLTVL.

The chain couples TRBV7-9 to TRBJ2-3; a weak D match, TRBD2 (5 bases). V was clipped by 1 base and J by 2 bases, with 10 bases between them. This CDR3 is 15 amino acids long. Germline values: CDR1 SEHNR, CDR2 FQNEAQ (reference sequence). The CDR3: CASSLEAVLTDTQYF. For the CDR3, the DNA is TGTGCCAGCAGCTTAGAAGCGGTACTCACAGATACGCAGTATTTT.

This clone was seen a single time. This chain connects TRBV28 to TRBJ2-3; unclear D gene. Trimming removed 4 bases from V and 1 base from J, with 18 bases in between. The germline V gene encodes CDR1 MDHEN and CDR2 SYDVKM. There are 17 residues in the CDR3. This CDR3 reads CASSSVWSWKGTDTQYF. CDR3 bases: TGTGCCAGCAGTTCGGTGTGGAGTTGGAAGGGCACAGATACGCAGTATTTT.